This T cell receptor beta chain is drawn from a study of regulatory T cells in long-lasting Graves disease. At the level of the study: Antithyroid drug exposure in newly diagnosed Graves' patients had lasted under 3 months.

Building of the TCR beta libraries involved iRepertoire HTBI primers and Arm-PCR of CDR3 regions. TCRdb re-analysed the multiplex PCR reads in MiXCR, keeping a single row per CDR3 protein. The sample includes around 400,000 distinct CDR3 sequences, roughly 15% seen only once; the top ten take 22%. This CDR3 region has 18 residues. Germline V gene lookup returns CDR1 MNHNS and CDR2 SASEGT. Trimming cost V 5 bases and J 6 bases; bases outside gene matches: 14. Time point in this sample: newly diagnosed GD, antithyroid drugs for less than 3 months. From PBMCs, RNA was extracted and then used to make the TCR library. Into tubes containing EDTA, 8 to 9 milliliters of peripheral blood were drawn. This clonotype occurred a few times. The antigen is undetermined. Notes on the study in general: Persistent disease favored TRBV28, TRBJ1-2 and TRBJ2-5. Lower TCR diversity characterized persistent Graves' patients relative to newly diagnosed patients.

The clonotype comes from a female donor with Graves disease. This chain uses TRBV6-1 with TRBJ1-6, with TRBD1 identical over 9 bases. The input for sequencing was peripheral blood mononuclear cells (PBMCs), taken at new diagnosis, from a patient treated with antithyroid drugs. The CDR3 here is CASSRTGTGRIGNSPLHF. CDR3 nucleotide sequence: TGTGCCAGCAGTCGGACCGGGACAGGGCGAATCGGTAATTCACCCCTCCACTTT.